This record covers a single T cell receptor beta chain. The length of the CDR3 is 15 residues. Germline loops: CDR1 MNHNY, CDR2 SVGAGI (reference sequence). Trimming removed 5 bases at V and 2 bases at J, with 16 bases between. Profiled with immunoSEQ multiplex PCR; TCRdb holds only in-frame clones, not every one. Here the sample spans approximately 43,000 clones, roughly 87% being singletons. This record belongs to a study of T cell changes during pregnancy in multiple sclerosis. Specimen: CD8+ T cells from peripheral blood mononuclear cells, collected in the first trimester of pregnancy. This sequence joins TRBV6-6 and TRBJ2-7; D possibly corresponds to TRBD1 (6 bases). The clonotype comes from a female donor with multiple sclerosis, enrolled in a pregnancy study. The CDR3 reads CASSQRGTVTYEQYF. As DNA, the CDR3 is TGTGCCAGCAGTCAAAGGGGGACGGTAACCTACGAGCAGTACTTC.